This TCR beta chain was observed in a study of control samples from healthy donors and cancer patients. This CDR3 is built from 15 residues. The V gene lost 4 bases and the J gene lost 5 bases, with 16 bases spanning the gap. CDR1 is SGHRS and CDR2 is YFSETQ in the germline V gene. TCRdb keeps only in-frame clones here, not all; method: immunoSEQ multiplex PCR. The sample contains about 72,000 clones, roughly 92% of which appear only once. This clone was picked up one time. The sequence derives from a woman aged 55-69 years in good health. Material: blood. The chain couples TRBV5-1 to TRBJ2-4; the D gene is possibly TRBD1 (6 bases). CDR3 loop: CASSSTGQSQNIQYF. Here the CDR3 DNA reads TGCGCCAGCAGCAGCACCGGACAGTCACAAAACATTCAGTACTTC.